Listed here are 7 T cell receptor beta chains from one sample, sequenced in a study of T cell responses to AZD1222 COVID-19 vaccine (dated by TCRdb to the early 2020s). According to the study, the label for this sample's time point signals: about 28 days (+/-7) after the second vaccine dose. The method was the immunoSEQ multiplex PCR assay. The clones in this table, taken by TCRdb from immuneACCESS, are in-frame only. Not every clone is retained; where verified, under half of the shortfall comes from an unresolved V gene, and the cause of the rest is unknown. In all, the sample holds about 180,000 clones, and roughly 94% of those were seen once. The top ten constitute under 2% of the sample. The specimen was peripheral blood, collected 28 days after the second AZD1222 dose. The receptors derive from an adult who received the AZD1222 COVID-19 vaccine.

The chain joins TRBV19 to TRBJ1-3, with D possibly matching TRBD1 (6 bases). Trimming shortened V by 5 bases and J by 0 bases, and 14 bases separated the two germline ends. Germline lookup yields CDR1 LNHDA and CDR2 SQIVND (reference sequence). The CDR3 covers 16 residues. CDR3 sequence: CASSPWTEFSGNTIYF. The CDR3 DNA reads TGTGCCAGTAGTCCCTGGACAGAGTTCTCTGGAAACACCATATATTTT.

The chain combines TRBV3-1 (or the pseudogene TRBV3-2) with TRBJ1-3; the D gene is possibly TRBD1 (6 bases). Germline V gene lookup returns CDR1 LGHDT and CDR2 YNNKEL (reference sequence). Between the trimmed V and J ends, which lost 9 bases and 0 bases, there was a span of 18 bases. The CDR3 covers 16 residues. The CDR3 DNA reads TGTGCCAGTCTGGGAGGGGGGTCCTACTCTGGAAACACCATATATTTT. Residues: CASLGGGSYSGNTIYF.

V usage is TRBV7-9 and J usage is TRBJ2-1, with D perhaps TRBD1 or TRBD2 (5 bases each). The CDR3 spans 13 residues. V shed 3 bases and J shed 2 bases, with 5 bases lying between them. Per germline, CDR1 SEHNR and CDR2 FQNEAQ (reference sequence). For the CDR3, the DNA is TGTGCCAGCAGCTTGGGACCCTACAATGAGCAGTTCTTC. This sequence encodes CASSLGPYNEQFF.

This clone has just a few counts. The V and J genes are TRBV27 and TRBJ1-6; D remains ambiguous. Trimming pared 5 bases from V and 9 bases from J, leaving 20 bases between. The CDR3 contains 16 residues. Germline CDR1 MNHEY, CDR2 SMNVEV (reference sequence). DNA for the CDR3: TGTGCCAGCAGTCCCTCCCCCGCAAATGTTGCTTCACCCCTCCACTTT. It encodes CASSPSPANVASPLHF.

The chain recombines TRBV19 with TRBJ1-5, with a tentative D call TRBD1 (6 bases). Trimming took 4 bases from V and 3 from J, leaving 13 bases between them. The CDR3 is 15 residues long. The germline CDR1 and CDR2 sequences are LNHDA and SQIVND (reference sequence). The CDR3 DNA is TGTGCCAGTAGTAGTTCGACAGGTGACAATCAGCCCCAGCATTTT. The encoded protein is CASSSSTGDNQPQHF.

The chain is built from TRBV6-6 and TRBJ1-2; D is unclear. Trimming left V 7 bases short and J 0 bases short, with 9 bases between. The CDR3 has 13 residues. Germline V gene sequence: CDR1 MNHNY, CDR2 SVGAGI (reference sequence). The DNA of the CDR3 is TGTGCCAGCATTGCCGGTGCTAACTATGGCTACACCTTC. Its protein product is CASIAGANYGYTF.

The J gene is TRBJ1-2, the V gene TRBV29-1; D may be TRBD1 (5 bases). CDR3 length equals 12 residues. V was clipped by 3 bases and J by 4 bases, with 9 bases between them. Germline V gene data show CDR1 as SQVTM and CDR2 as ANQGSEA. CDR3 DNA sequence: TGCAGCGTTGACAGGGAGGCCTATGGCTACACCTTC. It specifies CSVDREAYGYTF.